This entry concerns a single T cell receptor beta chain. This CDR3 has 18 amino acids. Germline V gene lookup returns CDR1 KGHDR and CDR2 SFDVKD. V lost 6 bases, J lost 4 bases, and 25 bases lay in between. The sample originates from a study of blood T cell repertoires in COVID-19. The assay was immunoSEQ multiplex PCR, and TCRdb's table has in-frame clones only and misses some. The data contain more than 35,000 clones, roughly nine tenths of them singletons. The J gene is TRBJ2-3, the V gene TRBV24-1; possible D gene TRBD1, 8 bases. Sequenced sample: peripheral blood. The clonotype was recovered from a young man with active or convalescent COVID-19. Written as DNA, the CDR3 is TGTGCCACCAGTCCAGGGGGCGCGGTAGCGGGTCTCTCAGATACGCAGTATTTT. Protein sequence: CATSPGGAVAGLSDTQYF.